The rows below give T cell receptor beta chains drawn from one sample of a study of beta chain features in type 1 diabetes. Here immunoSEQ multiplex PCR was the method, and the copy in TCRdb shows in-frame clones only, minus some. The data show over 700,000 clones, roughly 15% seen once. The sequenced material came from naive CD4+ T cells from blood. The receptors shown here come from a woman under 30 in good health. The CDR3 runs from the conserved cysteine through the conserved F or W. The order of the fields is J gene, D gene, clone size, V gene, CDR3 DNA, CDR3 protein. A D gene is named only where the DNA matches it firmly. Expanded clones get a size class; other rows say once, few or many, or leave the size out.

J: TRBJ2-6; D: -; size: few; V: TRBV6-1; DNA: TGTGCCAGTTCGGGACGGAACACTGGGGCCAACGTCCTGACTTTC; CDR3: CASSGRNTGANVLTF
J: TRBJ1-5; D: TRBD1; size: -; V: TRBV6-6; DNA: TGTGCCAGCAGTGGGGGGACAGGTCAGCCCCAGCATTTT; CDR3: CASSGGTGQPQHF
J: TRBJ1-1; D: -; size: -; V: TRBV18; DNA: TGTGCCAGCTCACCACCGGGGGACACTGAAGCTTTCTTT; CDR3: CASSPPGDTEAFF
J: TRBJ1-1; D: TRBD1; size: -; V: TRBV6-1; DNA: TGTGCCAGCAGTGAAACAGGGGTGGCCACTGAAGCTTTCTTT; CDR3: CASSETGVATEAFF
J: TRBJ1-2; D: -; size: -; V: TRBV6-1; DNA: TGTGCCAGCAGTGAGAGCCCCACGAGACAGGCTCGAAACTATGGCTACACCTTC; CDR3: CASSESPTRQARNYGYTF
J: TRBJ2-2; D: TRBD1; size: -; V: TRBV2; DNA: TGTGCCAGCAGTGATATAGGACAGGCGGCCGGGGAGCTGTTTTTT; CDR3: CASSDIGQAAGELFF
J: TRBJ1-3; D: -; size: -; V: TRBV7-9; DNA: TGTGCCAGCAGCCCAGGAGGAGGGGTCGGAAACACCATATATTTT; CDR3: CASSPGGGVGNTIYF
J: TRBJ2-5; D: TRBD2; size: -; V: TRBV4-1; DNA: TGCGCCAGCAGCCAATACCCGGGAGGAGAGACCCAGTACTTC; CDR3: CASSQYPGGETQYF
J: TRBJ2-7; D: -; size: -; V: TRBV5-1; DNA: TGCGCCAGCAGCTTGGTTCTAGAGGGCGAGCAGTACTTC; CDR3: CASSLVLEGEQYF
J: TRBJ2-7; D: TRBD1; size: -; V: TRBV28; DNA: TGTGCCAGCAGTTTAGGGACAGGAAGGCTGTACGAGCAGTACTTC; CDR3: CASSLGTGRLYEQYF
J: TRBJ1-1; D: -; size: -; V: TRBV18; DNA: TGTGCCAGCTCACCACCGGGACCGAAATGGGAAGCTTTCTTT; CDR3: CASSPPGPKWEAFF
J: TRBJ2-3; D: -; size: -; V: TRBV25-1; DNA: TGTGCCAGCAGTGAAGGGATTTCTAGCACAGATACGCAGTATTTT; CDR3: CASSEGISSTDTQYF
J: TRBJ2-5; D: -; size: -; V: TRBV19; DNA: TGTGCCAGTAGTATCGGTCAAGTGGAGACCCAGTACTTC; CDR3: CASSIGQVETQYF
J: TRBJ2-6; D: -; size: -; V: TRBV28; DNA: TGTGCCAGCAGTTTCCCATACAGGGCTGGGGCCAACGTCCTGACTTTC; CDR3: CASSFPYRAGANVLTF
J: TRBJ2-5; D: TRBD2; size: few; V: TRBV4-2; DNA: TGTGCCAGCAGCCCCCTAACTAGCGGGAGTTACCAAGAGACCCAGTACTTC; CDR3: CASSPLTSGSYQETQYF
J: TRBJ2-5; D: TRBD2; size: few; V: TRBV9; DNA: TGTGCCAGCAGCACGCAGAGTAGCGGGAGTGAGACCCAGTACTTC; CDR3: CASSTQSSGSETQYF
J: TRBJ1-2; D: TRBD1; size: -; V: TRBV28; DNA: TGTGCCAGCAGTCCGGGCGGCACAGGGGGTGGCTACACCTTC; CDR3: CASSPGGTGGGYTF
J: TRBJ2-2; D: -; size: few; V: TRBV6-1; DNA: TGTGCCAGCAGTGGGCTTCTTCTCCAGGGGACCGGGGAGCTGTTTTTT; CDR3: CASSGLLLQGTGELFF
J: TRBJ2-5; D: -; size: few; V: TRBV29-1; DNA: TGCAGCGTTGACACTCTGGAGACCCAGTACTTC; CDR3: CSVDTLETQYF
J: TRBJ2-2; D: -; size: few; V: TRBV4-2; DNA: TGTGCCAGCAGCCAAAGCGGGCAGAACACCGGGGAGCTGTTTTTT; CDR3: CASSQSGQNTGELFF
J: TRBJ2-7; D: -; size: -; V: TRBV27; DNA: TGTGCCAGCAGTTTGTCCGGGAGTCGGTACGAGCAGTACTTC; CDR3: CASSLSGSRYEQYF
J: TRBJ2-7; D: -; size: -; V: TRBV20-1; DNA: TGCAGTGCTAGAGGGATGCGCGAGCAGTACTTC; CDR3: CSARGMREQYF
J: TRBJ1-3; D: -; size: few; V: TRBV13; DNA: TGTGCCAGCAGCCGCACTGGAAACACCATATATTTT; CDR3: CASSRTGNTIYF
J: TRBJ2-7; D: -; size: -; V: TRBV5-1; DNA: TGCGCCAGCAGCTTGGCATTCGGGGTCTACGAGCAGTACTTC; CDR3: CASSLAFGVYEQYF
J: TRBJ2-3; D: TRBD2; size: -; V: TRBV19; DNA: TGTGCCAGTAGTCAGACTAGCGGCTTCACAGATACGCAGTATTTT; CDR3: CASSQTSGFTDTQYF
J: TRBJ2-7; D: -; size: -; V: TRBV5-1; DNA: TGCGCCAGCAGCTTGGGAGGCTACGAGCAGTACTTC; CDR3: CASSLGGYEQYF
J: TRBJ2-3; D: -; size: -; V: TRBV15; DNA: TGTGCCACCAGCACCAGACGAGGAGGGACAGATACGCAGTATTTT; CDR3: CATSTRRGGTDTQYF
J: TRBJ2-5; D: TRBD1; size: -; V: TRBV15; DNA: TGTGCCACCAGCAGCCCAGACAGGGGGCGCGTGGAGACCCAGTACTTC; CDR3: CATSSPDRGRVETQYF
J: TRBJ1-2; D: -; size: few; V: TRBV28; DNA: TGTGCCAGCAGTCCATTAACCCCGTGGGGCGGACGTAACTATGGCTACACCTTC; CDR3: CASSPLTPWGGRNYGYTF
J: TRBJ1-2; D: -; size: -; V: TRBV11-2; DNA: TGTGCCAGCAGCTTAGATCAGGGGCCGACACGATATGGCTACACCTTC; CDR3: CASSLDQGPTRYGYTF
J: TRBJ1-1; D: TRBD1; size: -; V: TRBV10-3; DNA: TGTGCCATCACCGATGGGACAGGGGGCGCGTACACTGAAGCTTTCTTT; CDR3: CAITDGTGGAYTEAFF
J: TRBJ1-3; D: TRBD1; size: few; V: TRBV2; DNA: TGTGCCAGCAGAAGAGGGACAGCTGGAAACACCATATATTTT; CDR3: CASRRGTAGNTIYF
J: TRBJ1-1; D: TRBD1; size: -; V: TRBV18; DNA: TGTGCCAGCTCTTCGACAGGGCCCACTGAAGCTTTCTTT; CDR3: CASSSTGPTEAFF
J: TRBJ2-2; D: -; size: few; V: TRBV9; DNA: TGTGCCAGCAGCGTTCGAGACTTCAACACCGGGGAGCTGTTTTTT; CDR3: CASSVRDFNTGELFF
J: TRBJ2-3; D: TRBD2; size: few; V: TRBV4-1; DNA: TGCGCCAGCAGCCAAGAGTTTGTTATGGCGGGAGGACGATATACGCAGTATTTT; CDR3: CASSQEFVMAGGRYTQYF
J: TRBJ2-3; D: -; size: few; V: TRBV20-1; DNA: TGCAGTGTTGTACCCACGAGGACGCAGTATTTT; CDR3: CSVVPTRTQYF
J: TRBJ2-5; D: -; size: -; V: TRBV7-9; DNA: TGTGCCAGCAGCTTCGGGATGGGAGAGACCCAGTACTTC; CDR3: CASSFGMGETQYF
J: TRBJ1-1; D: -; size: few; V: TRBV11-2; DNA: TGTGCCAGCAGCTTATGGGGGAACACTGAAGCTTTCTTT; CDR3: CASSLWGNTEAFF
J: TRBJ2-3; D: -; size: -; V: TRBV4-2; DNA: TGTGCCAGCAGCCAAGAGGTCGGTGCGGTTGGCACAGATACGCAGTATTTT; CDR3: CASSQEVGAVGTDTQYF
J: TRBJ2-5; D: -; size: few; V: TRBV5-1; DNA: TGCGCCAGCAGCTTGCCCGACCCTCGGACCCAGTACTTC; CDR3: CASSLPDPRTQYF
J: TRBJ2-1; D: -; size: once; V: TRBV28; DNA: TGTGCCAGCAGTTCCCCGGGCTATGAGCAGTTCTTC; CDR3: CASSSPGYEQFF